This T cell receptor beta chain was identified during a study of CDR3 diversity in severe acne. The CDR3 has 17 amino acids. J was trimmed by 8 bases and V by 3 bases; bases with no gene match: 13. Germline V gene data show CDR1 as MGHRA and CDR2 as YSYEKL. Via MiXCR, TCRdb re-called the PCR reads, giving one row per CDR3 protein. Of more than 80,000 distinct CDR3 sequences listed, approximately 49% were seen once; the top ten hold approximately 10%. This clonotype was seen at least ten times. This TCR derives from a male donor with severe acne vulgaris. Input material: blood. The V and J genes are TRBV4-1 and TRBJ2-1; 10 nucleotides line up with TRBD2. The CDR3 sequence: CASSHARTSGDVDEQFF. The DNA for the CDR3 is TGCGCCAGCAGCCATGCCCGGACTAGCGGTGATGTCGATGAGCAGTTCTTC.